This record looks at one TCR beta chain sequence and its context. Isolated RNA was reverse transcribed into cDNA used as the sequencing template. Profiled with immunoSEQ multiplex PCR; TCRdb holds only in-frame clones, not every one. In the table there are approximately 120,000 clones, 45% to 50% of which are singletons. These data belong to a study of CD8+ T cells in alopecia areata. In alopecia areata patients, both lesional scalp punch biopsies and peripheral blood were collected. CDR3 length equals 15 residues. Unmatched junction bases numbered 0, after V lost 2 bases and J lost 0 bases. CDR1 is MNHNY, CDR2 SVGAGI, per germline (reference sequence).

The sequencing input was NKG2D-low CD8+ T cells sorted from blood. This chain uses TRBV6-6 with TRBJ2-7, with 11 bases matching TRBD2. This TCR was recovered from a human donor with alopecia areata. CDR3 DNA sequence: TGTGCCAGCAGTTACACTAGCGGGAGCTCCTACGAGCAGTACTTC. This gives the protein CASSYTSGSSYEQYF.